The 14 T cell receptor beta chains given below trace back to one sample, sequenced in a study of quantifying T cell responses using KT2 cells. Looking at the study overall: TCR alpha and beta constant-region primers primed reverse transcription of RNA.

An oligo carrying a UMI was ligated to the cDNA 3' end. An equimolar mix of RC1.1 and RC1.2 primed the beta chain across TRBC1 and TRBC2. Each CDR3 protein gets one entry after TCRdb re-called the UMI-ligation and nested PCR reads with MiXCR. The sample holds around 50,000 distinct CDR3 sequences, 11% seen once. What was sequenced was PBMCs spiked with cells of the T cell clone KT2. Every receptor here comes from a human donor.

This clonotype was seen ten or more times. Written as DNA, the CDR3 is TGCAGTGCTAGAGTATCGGAGTTTGAGCAGTTCTTC. It encodes CSARVSEFEQFF. This chain joins TRBV20-1 and TRBJ2-1; D gene unclear. Germline V gene data show CDR1 as DFQATT and CDR2 as SNEGSKA (reference sequence). This CDR3 contains 12 residues. V was shortened by 1 base and J by 9 bases, with 10 bases between the two germline ends.

This clonotype was detected only a few times. This chain links TRBV4-1 with TRBJ2-7; 10 positions agree with TRBD1. With V trimmed by 2 bases and J by 4 bases, 14 bases remained unmatched. Germline assignment: CDR1 MGHRA and CDR2 YSYEKL. The length of the CDR3 is 18 residues. CDR3 bases: TGCGCCAGCAGCCAAAGTAGGGCCCCGGGACAGGGGAAATACGAGCAGTACTTC. Encoded protein: CASSQSRAPGQGKYEQYF.

This clonotype was picked up many times. The genes are TRBV9 and TRBJ2-2; 7 bases map to TRBD1. Losses at the gene ends were 0 bases for V and 5 bases for J; bases not matched to a gene: 4. This CDR3 contains 15 residues. Looked up from germline, CDR1 is SGDLS and CDR2 is YYNGEE. The CDR3 nucleotides are TGTGCCAGCAGCGTAGAGGGGGCCTGGACCGGGGAGCTGTTTTTT. Translating gives CASSVEGAWTGELFF.

This clonotype has just a few counts. V gene TRBV7-8 combines with J gene TRBJ2-7, with 8 bases identical to TRBD2. The junction had 14 bases not matched to a gene; V was cut back by 2 bases and J by 2 bases. The CDR3 is made up of 18 amino acids. Germline assignment: CDR1 SGHVS and CDR2 FQNEAQ. The DNA for the CDR3 is TGTGCCAGCAGCTTAATCACCGCGGGGGGCAGGAGAACCTACGAGCAGTACTTC. Residues: CASSLITAGGRRTYEQYF.

Only a few counts were recorded for this clonotype. The chain combines TRBV6-4 with TRBJ2-1; D gene uncertain. The CDR3 runs to 15 residues. Trimming took off 5 bases at V and 7 bases at J, with 18 bases between the two ends. Germline-derived CDR1 and CDR2 are MRHNA and SNTAGT. This CDR3 is CASSRLLGPSNEQFF. The CDR3 DNA reads TGTGCCAGCAGTCGACTGCTAGGGCCTTCGAATGAGCAGTTCTTC.

The rearrangement uses TRBV7-2 and TRBJ1-2, with D unclear. The CDR3 has 12 amino acids. CDR1 and CDR2 from the germline V gene are SGHTA and FQGNSA. V lost 1 base, J lost 10 bases, and 10 bases lay in between. The CDR3 region is CASSLGNTFYTF. The CDR3 DNA reads TGTGCCAGCAGCTTAGGGAATACCTTCTACACCTTC.

The chain has TRBV12-3 or TRBV12-4 and TRBJ2-5; TRBD2 agrees at 10 bases. The CDR3 is 15 residues long. V lost 2 bases, J lost 2 bases, and 2 bases stayed unmatched. In DNA, the CDR3 is TGTGCCAGCAGTTTAAGCGGGAGGGGTCAAGAGACCCAGTACTTC. Encoded protein: CASSLSGRGQETQYF.

Comment on this clonotype: A much larger clone differs from this one at a single base, so this may be a read error. The V call is TRBV10-2, the J call TRBJ2-5; D possibly corresponds to TRBD1 (6 bases). CDR3 length: 13 amino acids. Deletions cut 7 bases from V and 5 bases from J, with 14 bases between. CDR1 is WSHSY, CDR2 SAAADI, per germline. The CDR3 loop reads CASIREQGETQYF. CDR3 nucleotides: TGCGCCAGCATTAGAGAACAGGGCGAGACCCAGTACTTC.

The rearrangement uses TRBV18 and TRBJ2-4; TRBD2 aligns across 8 bases. Germline V gives CDR1 KGHSH, CDR2 LQKENI. The CDR3 spans 14 residues. The J segment lost 7 bases and the V segment lost 6 bases, leaving 8 bases of the junction unmatched. The CDR3 here is CASSLGLGVNIQYF. In DNA, the CDR3 is TGTGCCAGCTCCCTGGGACTAGGCGTGAACATTCAGTACTTC. Based on the CDR3 plus reference TRBV18 and TRBJ2-4, the full variable domain is NAGVMQNPRHLVRRRGQEARLRCSPMKGHSHVYWYRQLPEEGLKFMVYLQKENIIDESGMPKERFSAEFPKEGPSILRIQQVVRGDSAAYFCASSLGLGVNIQYFGAGTRLSVL.

This clonotype was counted at least ten times. The chain employs TRBV28 and TRBJ2-7, with 11 positions matching TRBD1. CDR1 and CDR2 from the germline V gene are MDHEN and SYDVKM. The CDR3 extends over 15 amino acids. Trimming at V came to 5 bases and at J to 6 bases, leaving 9 bases not matched to a gene. The CDR3 DNA sequence: TGTGCCAGCAGTAAACCGGGACAGGGGGTGAGCGAGCAGTACTTC. Protein: CASSKPGQGVSEQYF.

V and J are TRBV5-6 and TRBJ2-3; 11 nucleotides agree with TRBD2. The CDR3 loop spans 14 amino acids. Germline V gives CDR1 SGHDT, CDR2 YYEEEE. J was trimmed by 2 bases and V by 7 bases; bases with no gene match: 3. The CDR3 DNA sequence: TGTGCCAGCTCGGGACTAGCGGTCACAGATACGCAGTATTTT. Translated, it gives CASSGLAVTDTQYF.

Ten or more counts support this clonotype. This rearrangement joins TRBV12-3 or TRBV12-4 to TRBJ2-7; weak D call: TRBD1 (6 bases). V was trimmed by 5 bases and J by 1 base, leaving 12 bases between them. The CDR3 is 14 residues long. The DNA of the CDR3 is TGTGCCAGCAGTCCTACGGACAGATCCTACGAGCAGTACTTC. This codes for CASSPTDRSYEQYF.

This clonotype was recorded at least ten times. The chain joins TRBV5-6 to TRBJ1-6; D is possibly TRBD1 (6 bases). The CDR3 is 14 residues long. V gave up 2 bases and J gave up 9 bases, with 12 bases separating them. Germline V gives CDR1 SGHDT, CDR2 YYEEEE. For the CDR3, the DNA is TGTGCCAGCAGCTTAGCAGGGGCGAGTTCACCCCTCCACTTT. This encodes CASSLAGASSPLHF.

This sequence joins TRBV6-2 or TRBV6-3 and TRBJ1-1; TRBD1 aligns across 8 bases. V lost 3 bases and J lost 4; bases outside the gene matches: 4. The CDR3 has 14 residues. Germline V gene data show CDR1 as MNHEY and CDR2 as SVGEGT. CDR3: CASSYNRGSTEAFF. The CDR3 bases are TGTGCCAGCAGTTATAACAGGGGGAGCACTGAAGCTTTCTTT.